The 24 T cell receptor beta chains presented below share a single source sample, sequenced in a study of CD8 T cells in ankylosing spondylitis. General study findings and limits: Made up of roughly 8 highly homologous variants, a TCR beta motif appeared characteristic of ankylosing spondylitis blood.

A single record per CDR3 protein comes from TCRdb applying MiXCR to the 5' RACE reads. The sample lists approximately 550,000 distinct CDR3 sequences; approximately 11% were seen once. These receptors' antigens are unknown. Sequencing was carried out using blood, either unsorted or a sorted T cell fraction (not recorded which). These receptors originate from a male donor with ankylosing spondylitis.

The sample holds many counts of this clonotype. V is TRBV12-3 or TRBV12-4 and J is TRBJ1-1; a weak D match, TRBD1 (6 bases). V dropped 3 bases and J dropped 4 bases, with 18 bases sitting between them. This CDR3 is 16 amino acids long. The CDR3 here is CASSFGGGRYGTEAFF. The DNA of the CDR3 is TGTGCCAGCAGTTTTGGTGGGGGGCGTTATGGCACTGAAGCTTTCTTT.

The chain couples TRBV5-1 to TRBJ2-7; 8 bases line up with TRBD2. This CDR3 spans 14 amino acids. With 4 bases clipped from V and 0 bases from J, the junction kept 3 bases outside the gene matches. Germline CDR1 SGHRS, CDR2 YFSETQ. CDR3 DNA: TGCGCCAGCAGCACCGCGGGGGGCTCCTACGAGCAGTACTTC. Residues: CASSTAGGSYEQYF.

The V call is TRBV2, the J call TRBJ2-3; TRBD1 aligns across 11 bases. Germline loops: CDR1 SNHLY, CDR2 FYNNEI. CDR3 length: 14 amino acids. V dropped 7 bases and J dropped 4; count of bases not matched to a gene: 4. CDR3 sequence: CASNPDRGPDTQYF. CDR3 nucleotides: TGTGCCAGCAACCCGGACAGGGGGCCAGATACGCAGTATTTT. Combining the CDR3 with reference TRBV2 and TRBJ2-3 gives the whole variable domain EPEVTQTPSHQVTQMGQEVILRCVPISNHLYFYWYRQILGQKVEFLVSFYNNEISEKSEIFDDQFSVERPDGSNFTLKIRSTKLEDSAMYFCASNPDRGPDTQYFGPGTRLTVL.

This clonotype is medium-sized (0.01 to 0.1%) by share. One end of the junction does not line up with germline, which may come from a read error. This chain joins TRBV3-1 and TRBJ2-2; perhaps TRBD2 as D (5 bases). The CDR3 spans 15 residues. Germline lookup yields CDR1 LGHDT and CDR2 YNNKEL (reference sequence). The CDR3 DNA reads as TGTGCCAGCAGCCGCGACGGCGCGGGCTCCGGAGAGCTGTTTTTT. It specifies CASSRDGAGSGELFF.

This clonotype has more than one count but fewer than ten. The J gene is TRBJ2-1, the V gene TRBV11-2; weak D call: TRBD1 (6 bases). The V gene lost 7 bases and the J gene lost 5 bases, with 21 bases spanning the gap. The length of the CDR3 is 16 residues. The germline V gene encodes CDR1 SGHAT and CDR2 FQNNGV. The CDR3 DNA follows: TGTGCCAGCATCCCGGGATTCCGGGACACAAACAATGAGCAGTTCTTC. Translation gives CASIPGFRDTNNEQFF.

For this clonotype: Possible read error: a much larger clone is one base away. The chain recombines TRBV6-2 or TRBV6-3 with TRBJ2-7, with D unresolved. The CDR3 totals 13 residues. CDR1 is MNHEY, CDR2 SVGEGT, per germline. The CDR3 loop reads CAGRRPPFSEQYF. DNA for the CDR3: TGTGCCGGCAGACGCCCGCCCTTTAGCGAGCAGTACTTC.

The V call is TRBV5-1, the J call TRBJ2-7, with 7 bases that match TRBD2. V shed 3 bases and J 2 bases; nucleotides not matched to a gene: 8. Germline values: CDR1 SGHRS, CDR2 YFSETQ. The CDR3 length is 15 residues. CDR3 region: CASSSSGRGAYEQYF. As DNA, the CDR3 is TGCGCCAGCAGCTCGTCGGGGAGGGGAGCCTACGAGCAGTACTTC.

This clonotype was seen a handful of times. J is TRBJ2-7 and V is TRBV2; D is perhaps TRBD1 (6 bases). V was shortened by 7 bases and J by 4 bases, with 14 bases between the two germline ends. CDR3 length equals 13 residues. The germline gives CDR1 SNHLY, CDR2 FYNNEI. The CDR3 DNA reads TGTGCCAGCATAGCAGGGGAGATGTACGAGCAGTACTTC. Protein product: CASIAGEMYEQYF.

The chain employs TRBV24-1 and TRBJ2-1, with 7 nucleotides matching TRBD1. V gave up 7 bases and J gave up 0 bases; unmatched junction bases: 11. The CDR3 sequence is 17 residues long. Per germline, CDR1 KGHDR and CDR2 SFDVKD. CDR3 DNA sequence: TGTGCCACCAGCAGCCCACAGGGGTCCTCCTCCTACAATGAGCAGTTCTTC. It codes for CATSSPQGSSSYNEQFF.

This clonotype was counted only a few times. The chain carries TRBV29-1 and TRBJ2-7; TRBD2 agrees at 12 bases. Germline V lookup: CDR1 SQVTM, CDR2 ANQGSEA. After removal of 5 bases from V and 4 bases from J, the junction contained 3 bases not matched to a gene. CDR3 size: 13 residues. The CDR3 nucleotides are TGCAGCGTTTGGCTAGCGGGAGGGTACGAGCAGTACTTC. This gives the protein CSVWLAGGYEQYF.

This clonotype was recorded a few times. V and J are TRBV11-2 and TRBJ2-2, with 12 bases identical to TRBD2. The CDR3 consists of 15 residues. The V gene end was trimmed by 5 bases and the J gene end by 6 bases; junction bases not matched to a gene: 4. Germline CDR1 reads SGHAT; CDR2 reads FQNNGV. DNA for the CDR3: TGTGCCAGCAGCAACCTAGCGGGAGGGCCCGGGGAGCTGTTTTTT. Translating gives CASSNLAGGPGELFF.

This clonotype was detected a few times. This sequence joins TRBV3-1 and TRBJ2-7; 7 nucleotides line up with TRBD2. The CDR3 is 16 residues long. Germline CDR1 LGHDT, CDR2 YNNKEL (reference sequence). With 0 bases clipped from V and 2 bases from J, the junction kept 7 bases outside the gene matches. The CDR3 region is CASSQDLAVRTYEQYF. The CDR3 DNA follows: TGTGCCAGCAGCCAAGACCTAGCGGTGAGAACCTACGAGCAGTACTTC.

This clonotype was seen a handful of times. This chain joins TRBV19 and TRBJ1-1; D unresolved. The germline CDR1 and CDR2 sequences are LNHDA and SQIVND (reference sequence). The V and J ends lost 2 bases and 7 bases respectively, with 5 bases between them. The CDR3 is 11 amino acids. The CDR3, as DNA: TGTGCCAGTAGTATACGGGGTGAAGCTTTCTTT. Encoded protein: CASSIRGEAFF. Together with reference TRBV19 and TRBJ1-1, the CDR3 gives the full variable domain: DGGITQSPKYLFRKEGQNVTLSCEQNLNHDAMYWYRQDPGQGLRLIYYSQIVNDFQKGDIAEGYSVSREKKESFPLTVTSAQKNPTAFYLCASSIRGEAFFGQGTRLTVV.

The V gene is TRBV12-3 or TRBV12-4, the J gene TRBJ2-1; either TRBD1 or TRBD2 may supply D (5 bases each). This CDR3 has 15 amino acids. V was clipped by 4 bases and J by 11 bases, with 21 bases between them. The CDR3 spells CASSSPPGATMKQFF. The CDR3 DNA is TGTGCCAGCAGTTCTCCCCCCGGGGCCACAATGAAGCAGTTCTTC.

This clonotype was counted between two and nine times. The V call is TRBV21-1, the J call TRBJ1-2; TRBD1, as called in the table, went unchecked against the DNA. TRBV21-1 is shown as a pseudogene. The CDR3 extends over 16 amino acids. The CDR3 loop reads CASSSLAGSRNYGYTF. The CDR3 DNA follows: TGTGCCAGCAGCAGCTTGGCCGGGAGTCGGAACTATGGCTACACCTTC.

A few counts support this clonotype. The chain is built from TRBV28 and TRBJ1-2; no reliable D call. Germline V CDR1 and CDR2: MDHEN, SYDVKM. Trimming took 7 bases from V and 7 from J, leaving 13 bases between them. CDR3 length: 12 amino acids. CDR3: CASTGRWGGYTF. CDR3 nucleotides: TGTGCCAGCACCGGCCGCTGGGGTGGCTACACCTTC.

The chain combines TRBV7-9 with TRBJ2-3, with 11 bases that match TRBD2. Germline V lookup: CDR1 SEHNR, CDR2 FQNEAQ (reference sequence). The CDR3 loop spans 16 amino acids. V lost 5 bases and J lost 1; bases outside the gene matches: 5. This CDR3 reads CASSTSGSGGTDTQYF. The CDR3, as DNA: TGTGCCAGCAGCACTAGCGGGAGCGGGGGCACAGATACGCAGTATTTT. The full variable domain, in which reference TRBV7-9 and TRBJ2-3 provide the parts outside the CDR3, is DTGVSQNPRHKITKRGQNVTFRCDPISEHNRLYWYRQTLGQGPEFLTYFQNEAQLEKSRLLSDRFSAERPKGSFSTLEIQRTEQGDSAMYLCASSTSGSGGTDTQYFGPGTRLTVL.

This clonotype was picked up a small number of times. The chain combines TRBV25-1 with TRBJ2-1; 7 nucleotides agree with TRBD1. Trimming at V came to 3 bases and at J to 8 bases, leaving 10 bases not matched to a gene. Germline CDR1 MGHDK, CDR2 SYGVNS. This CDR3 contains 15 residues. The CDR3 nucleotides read TGTGCCAGCAGTGACGAAGTGACAGGGTTAGATGAGCAGTTCTTC. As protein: CASSDEVTGLDEQFF.

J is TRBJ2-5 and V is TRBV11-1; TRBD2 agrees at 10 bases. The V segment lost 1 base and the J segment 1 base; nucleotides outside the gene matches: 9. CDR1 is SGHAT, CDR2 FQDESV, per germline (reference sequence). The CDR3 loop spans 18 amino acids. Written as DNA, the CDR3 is TGTGCCAGCAGCTTAGGGGGGGCCCTAGCGGGAGCCCAAGAGACCCAGTACTTC. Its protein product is CASSLGGALAGAQETQYF. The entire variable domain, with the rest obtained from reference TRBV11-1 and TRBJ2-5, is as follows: EAEVAQSPRYKITEKSQAVAFWCDPISGHATLYWYRQILGQGPELLVQFQDESVVDDSQLPKDRFSAERLKGVDSTLKIQPAELGDSAMYLCASSLGGALAGAQETQYFGPGTRLLVL.

The DNA for the CDR3 is TGCGCCAGCAGTCAATCGTACAGGGGGATCGTCACCATATATTTT. It is translated as CASSQSYRGIVTIYF. The chain uses TRBV4-1 and TRBJ1-3; 8 positions agree with TRBD1. The CDR3 spans 15 residues. V gave up 6 bases and J gave up 9 bases; unmatched junction bases: 13. Germline V gene lookup returns CDR1 MGHRA and CDR2 YSYEKL.

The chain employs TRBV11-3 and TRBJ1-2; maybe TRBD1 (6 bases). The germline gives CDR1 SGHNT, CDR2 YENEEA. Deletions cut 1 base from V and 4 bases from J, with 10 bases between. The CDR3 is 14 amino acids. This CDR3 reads CASSLAGALYGYTF. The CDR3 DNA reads TGTGCCAGCAGCTTAGCAGGGGCTCTCTATGGCTACACCTTC.

The CDR3 spells CASSEKIGGRYSYEQYF. CDR3 nucleotides: TGTGCCAGCAGTGAAAAAATAGGGGGCCGTTACTCCTACGAGCAGTACTTC. This chain links TRBV6-1 with TRBJ2-7; 7 bases fit TRBD1. CDR1 and CDR2 from the germline V gene are MNHNS and SASEGT. This CDR3 is built from 17 residues. Trimming at V came to 2 bases and at J to 0 bases, leaving 10 bases not matched to a gene.

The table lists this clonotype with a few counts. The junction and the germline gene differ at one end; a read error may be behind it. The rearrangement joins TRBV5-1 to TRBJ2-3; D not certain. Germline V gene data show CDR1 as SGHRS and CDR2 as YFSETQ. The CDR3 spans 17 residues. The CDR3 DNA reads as TGCGCCAGCAGCTTGCTCCCTGCCAGCACGAGCACGGATACGCAGTATTTT. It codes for CASSLLPASTSTDTQYF.

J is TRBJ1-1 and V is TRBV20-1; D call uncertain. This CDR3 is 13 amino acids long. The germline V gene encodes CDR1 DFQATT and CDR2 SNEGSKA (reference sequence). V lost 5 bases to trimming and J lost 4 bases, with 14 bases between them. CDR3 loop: CSAPRERSTEAFF. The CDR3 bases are TGCAGTGCTCCTAGGGAAAGGAGCACTGAAGCTTTCTTT.